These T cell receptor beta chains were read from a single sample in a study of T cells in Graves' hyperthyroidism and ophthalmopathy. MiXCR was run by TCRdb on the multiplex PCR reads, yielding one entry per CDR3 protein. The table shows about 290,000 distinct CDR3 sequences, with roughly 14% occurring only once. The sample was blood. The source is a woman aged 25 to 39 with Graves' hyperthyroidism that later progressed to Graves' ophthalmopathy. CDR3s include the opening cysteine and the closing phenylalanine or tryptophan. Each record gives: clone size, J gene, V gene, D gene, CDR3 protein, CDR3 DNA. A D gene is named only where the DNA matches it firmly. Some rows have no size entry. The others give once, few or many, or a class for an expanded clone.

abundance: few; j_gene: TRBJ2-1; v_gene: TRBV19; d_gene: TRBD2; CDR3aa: CASTAGTSGKSSYNEQFF; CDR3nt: TGTGCCAGTACTGCCGGGACTAGCGGGAAGAGCTCCTACAATGAGCAGTTCTTC
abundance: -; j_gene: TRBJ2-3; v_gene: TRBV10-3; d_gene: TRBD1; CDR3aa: CAISALDGGTGGTDTQYF; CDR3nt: TGTGCCATCAGCGCTCTAGACGGGGGGACAGGGGGAACAGATACGCAGTATTTT
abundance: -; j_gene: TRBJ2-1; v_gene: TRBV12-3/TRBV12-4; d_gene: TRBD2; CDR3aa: CASRPIAGRDNEQFF; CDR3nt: TGTGCCAGCAGACCTATAGCGGGGAGGGACAATGAGCAGTTCTTC
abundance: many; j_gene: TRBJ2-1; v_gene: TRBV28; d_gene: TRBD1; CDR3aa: CASRLISGTGGANEQFF; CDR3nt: TGTGCCAGCAGACTAATCTCCGGGACAGGGGGTGCCAATGAGCAGTTCTTC
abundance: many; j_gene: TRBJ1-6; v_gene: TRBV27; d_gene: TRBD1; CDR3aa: CASSPLGRGLNSPLHF; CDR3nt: TGTGCCAGCAGTCCCCTCGGGAGGGGGCTTAATTCACCCCTCCACTTT
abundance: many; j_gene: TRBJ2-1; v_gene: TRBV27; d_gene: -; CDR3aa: CASSLIRGGRNEQFF; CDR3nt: TGTGCCAGCAGCCTTATAAGGGGGGGGAGGAATGAGCAGTTCTTC
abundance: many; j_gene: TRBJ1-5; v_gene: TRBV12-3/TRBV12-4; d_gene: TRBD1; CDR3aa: CASSQTGYNQPQHF; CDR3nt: TGTGCCAGCAGCCAGACAGGGTACAATCAGCCCCAGCATTTT
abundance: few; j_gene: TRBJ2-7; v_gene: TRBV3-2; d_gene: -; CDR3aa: CASSPCLEQYF; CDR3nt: TGTGCCAGCAGCCCCTGTCTCGAGCAGTACTTC
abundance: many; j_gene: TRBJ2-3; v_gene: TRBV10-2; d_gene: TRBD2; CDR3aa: CASSESLRGSGSRTDTQYF; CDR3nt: TGCGCCAGCAGTGAGTCTCTACGGGGTAGCGGGAGCCGCACAGATACGCAGTATTTT
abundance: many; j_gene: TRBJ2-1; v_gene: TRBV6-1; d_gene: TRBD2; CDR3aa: CASSGAGTRSNNEQFF; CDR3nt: TGTGCCAGCAGTGGAGCCGGGACTAGGTCAAACAATGAGCAGTTCTTC
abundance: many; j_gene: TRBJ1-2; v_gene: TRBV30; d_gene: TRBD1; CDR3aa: CAWSFSGGVHGYTF; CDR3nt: TGTGCCTGGAGCTTTTCAGGGGGTGTGCACGGCTACACCTTC
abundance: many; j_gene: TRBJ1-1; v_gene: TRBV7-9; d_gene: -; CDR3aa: CASSFSNEAFF; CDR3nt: TGTGCCAGCAGCTTTTCCAATGAAGCTTTCTTT
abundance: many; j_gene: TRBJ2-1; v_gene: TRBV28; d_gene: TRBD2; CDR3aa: CASSPFSGSNEQFF; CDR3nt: TGTGCCAGCAGCCCTTTTAGCGGGAGTAATGAGCAGTTCTTC
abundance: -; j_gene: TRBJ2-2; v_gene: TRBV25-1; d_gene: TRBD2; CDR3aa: CASSAVTSGLYTGELFF; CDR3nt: TGTGCCAGCAGTGCGGTGACTAGCGGACTTTACACCGGGGAGCTGTTTTTT
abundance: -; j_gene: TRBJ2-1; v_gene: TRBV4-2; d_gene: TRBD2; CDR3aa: CASSQGGQRERWDEQFF; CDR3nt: TGTGCCAGCAGCCAAGGGGGGCAGCGGGAGAGGTGGGATGAGCAGTTCTTC
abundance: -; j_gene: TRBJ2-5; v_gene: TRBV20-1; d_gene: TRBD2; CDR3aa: CSAESIAGRQETQYF; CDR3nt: TGCAGTGCTGAATCCATAGCGGGCCGTCAAGAGACCCAGTACTTC
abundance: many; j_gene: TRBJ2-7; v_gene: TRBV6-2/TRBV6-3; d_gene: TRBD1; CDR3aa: CASSDIRGQGSYEQYF; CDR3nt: TGTGCCAGCAGTGATATTAGGGGGCAGGGCTCCTACGAGCAGTACTTC
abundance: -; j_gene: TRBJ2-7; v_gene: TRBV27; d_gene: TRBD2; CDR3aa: CASSTAGPTYEQYF; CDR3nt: TGTGCCAGCAGTACAGCGGGGCCGACCTACGAGCAGTACTTC
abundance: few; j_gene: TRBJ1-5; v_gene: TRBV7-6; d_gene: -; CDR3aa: CASSLAESQPQHF; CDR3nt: TGTGCCAGCAGCTTAGCAGAGAGTCAGCCCCAGCATTTT
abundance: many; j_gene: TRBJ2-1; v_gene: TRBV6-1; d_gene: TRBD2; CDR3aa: CASSRGDDEQFF; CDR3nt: TGTGCCAGCAGTCGGGGGGATGATGAGCAGTTCTTC
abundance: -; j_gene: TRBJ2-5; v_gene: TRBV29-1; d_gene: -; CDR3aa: CSVEWGSETQYF; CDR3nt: TGCAGCGTTGAATGGGGCTCAGAGACCCAGTACTTC
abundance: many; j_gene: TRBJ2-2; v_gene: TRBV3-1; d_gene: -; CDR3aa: CASSLYTGELFF; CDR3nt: TGTGCCAGCAGCTTATACACCGGGGAGCTGTTTTTT
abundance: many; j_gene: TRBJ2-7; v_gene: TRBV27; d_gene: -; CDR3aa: CASRSEVGFEQYF; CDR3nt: TGTGCCAGCAGATCTGAGGTCGGGTTCGAGCAGTACTTC
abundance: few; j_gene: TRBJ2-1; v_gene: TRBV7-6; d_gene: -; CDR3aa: CASSLRGAGEVDEQFF; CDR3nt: TGTGCCAGCAGCCTCCGAGGGGCAGGGGAGGTCGATGAGCAGTTCTTC
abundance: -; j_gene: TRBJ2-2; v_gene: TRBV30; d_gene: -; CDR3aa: CAWKLARGTGELFF; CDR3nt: TGTGCCTGGAAACTAGCAAGGGGCACCGGGGAGCTGTTTTTT
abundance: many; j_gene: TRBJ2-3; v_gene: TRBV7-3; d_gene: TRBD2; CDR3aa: CASSSGTSGRTDTQYF; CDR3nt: TGTGCCAGCAGCTCAGGGACTAGCGGACGCACAGATACGCAGTATTTT
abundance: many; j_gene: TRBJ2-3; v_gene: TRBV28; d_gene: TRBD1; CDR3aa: CASSFSGTGGRDTQYF; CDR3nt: TGTGCCAGCAGTTTTTCCGGGACAGGGGGCCGGGATACGCAGTATTTT
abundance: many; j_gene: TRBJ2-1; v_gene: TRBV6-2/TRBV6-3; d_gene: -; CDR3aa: CASSNFYNEQFF; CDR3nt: TGTGCCAGCTCGAACTTCTACAATGAGCAGTTCTTC
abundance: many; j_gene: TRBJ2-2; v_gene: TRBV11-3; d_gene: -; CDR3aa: CASSLSSTGTPATGELFF; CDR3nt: TGTGCCAGCAGCTTATCCTCGACCGGGACACCCGCAACCGGGGAGCTGTTTTTT
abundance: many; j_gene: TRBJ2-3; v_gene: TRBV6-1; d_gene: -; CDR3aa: CASSPYSSATSTDTQYF; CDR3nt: TGTGCCAGCAGTCCGTATTCTAGCGCTACTAGCACAGATACGCAGTATTTT
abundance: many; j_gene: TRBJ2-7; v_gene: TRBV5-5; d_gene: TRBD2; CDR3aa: CASSPGLAYEQYF; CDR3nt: TGTGCCAGCAGCCCGGGACTAGCCTACGAGCAGTACTTC
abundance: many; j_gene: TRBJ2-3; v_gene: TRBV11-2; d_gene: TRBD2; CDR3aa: CASSFPGGLTDTQYF; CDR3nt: TGTGCCAGCAGCTTCCCGGGAGGGCTAACAGATACGCAGTATTTT
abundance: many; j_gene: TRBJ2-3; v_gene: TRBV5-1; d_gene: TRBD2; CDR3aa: CASSLTSGADTQYF; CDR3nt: TGCGCCAGCAGCTTGACTAGCGGGGCAGATACGCAGTATTTT
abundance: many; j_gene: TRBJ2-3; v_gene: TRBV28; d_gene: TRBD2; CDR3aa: CASSSLSPLAENGYADTQYF; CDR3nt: TGTGCCAGCAGTTCCCTAAGTCCTCTAGCGGAGAATGGTTATGCAGATACGCAGTATTTT
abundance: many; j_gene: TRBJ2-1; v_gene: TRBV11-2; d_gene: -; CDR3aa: CASSLGLEQFF; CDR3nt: TGTGCCAGCAGCTTAGGGCTAGAGCAGTTCTTC
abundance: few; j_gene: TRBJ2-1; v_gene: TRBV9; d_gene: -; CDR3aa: CASSVTSSGANEQFF; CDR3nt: TGTGCCAGCAGCGTCACTTCCAGCGGAGCCAATGAGCAGTTCTTC
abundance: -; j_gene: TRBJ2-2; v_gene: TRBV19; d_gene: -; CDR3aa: CASIPQNTGELFF; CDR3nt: TGTGCCAGTATCCCCCAGAACACCGGGGAGCTGTTTTTT
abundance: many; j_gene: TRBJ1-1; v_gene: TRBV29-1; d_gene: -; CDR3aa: CSVEGHPYSTEAFF; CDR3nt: TGCAGCGTTGAGGGACATCCGTACAGCACTGAAGCTTTCTTT
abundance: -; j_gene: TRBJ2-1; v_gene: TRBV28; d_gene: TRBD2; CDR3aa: CASSLYLPSGRSCNEQFF; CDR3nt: TGTGCCAGCAGTTTATACCTGCCTAGCGGAAGGTCCTGCAATGAGCAGTTCTTC
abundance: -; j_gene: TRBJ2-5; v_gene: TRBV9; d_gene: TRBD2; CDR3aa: CASSKGTSGSTETQYF; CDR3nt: TGTGCCAGCAGCAAAGGGACTAGCGGGAGCACAGAGACCCAGTACTTC
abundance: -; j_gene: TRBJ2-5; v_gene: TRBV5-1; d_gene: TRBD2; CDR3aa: CASSDGAGAGETQYF; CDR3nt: TGTGCCAGCAGCGATGGAGCGGGAGCGGGAGAGACCCAGTACTTC
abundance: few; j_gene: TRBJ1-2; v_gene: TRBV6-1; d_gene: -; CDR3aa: CTSSSVNYGYTF; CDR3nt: TGTACCAGCAGTTCCGTTAACTATGGCTACACCTTC
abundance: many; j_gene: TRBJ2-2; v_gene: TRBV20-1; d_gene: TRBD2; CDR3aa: CSARDLAGLGGELFF; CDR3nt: TGCAGTGCTAGAGATTTGGCGGGACTAGGCGGGGAGCTGTTTTTT
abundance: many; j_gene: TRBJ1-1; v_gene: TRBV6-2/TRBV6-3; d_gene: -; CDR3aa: CASSYFGENTEAFF; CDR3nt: TGTGCCAGCAGTTACTTTGGGGAGAACACTGAAGCTTTCTTT
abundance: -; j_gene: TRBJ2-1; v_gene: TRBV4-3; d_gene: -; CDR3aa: CASSQGGRYNGQFF; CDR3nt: TGCGCCAGCAGCCAAGGAGGACGCTACAATGGGCAGTTCTTC
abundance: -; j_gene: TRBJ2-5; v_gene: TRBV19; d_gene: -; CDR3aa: CASSGTLQETQYF; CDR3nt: TGTGCCAGTAGTGGGACACTTCAAGAGACCCAGTACTTC
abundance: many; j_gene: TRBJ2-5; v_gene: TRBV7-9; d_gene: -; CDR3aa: CASSHGLEQETQYF; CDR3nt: TGTGCCAGCAGCCACGGACTGGAACAAGAGACCCAGTACTTC
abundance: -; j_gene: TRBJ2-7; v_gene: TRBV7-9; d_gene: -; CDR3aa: CVSSPDNEQYF; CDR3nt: TGTGTCAGCAGCCCCGATAACGAGCAGTACTTC